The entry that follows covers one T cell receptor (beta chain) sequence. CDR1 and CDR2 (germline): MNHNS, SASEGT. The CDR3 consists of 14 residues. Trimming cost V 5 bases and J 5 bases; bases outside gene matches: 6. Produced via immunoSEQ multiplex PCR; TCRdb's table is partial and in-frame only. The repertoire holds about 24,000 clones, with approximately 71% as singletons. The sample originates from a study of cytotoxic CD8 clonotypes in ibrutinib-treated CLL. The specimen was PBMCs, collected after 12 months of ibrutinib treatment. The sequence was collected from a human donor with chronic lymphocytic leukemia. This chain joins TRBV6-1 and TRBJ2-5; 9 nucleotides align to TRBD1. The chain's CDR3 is CASSTTGGRETQYF. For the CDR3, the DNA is TGTGCCAGCAGTACGACAGGGGGTCGCGAGACCCAGTACTTC.